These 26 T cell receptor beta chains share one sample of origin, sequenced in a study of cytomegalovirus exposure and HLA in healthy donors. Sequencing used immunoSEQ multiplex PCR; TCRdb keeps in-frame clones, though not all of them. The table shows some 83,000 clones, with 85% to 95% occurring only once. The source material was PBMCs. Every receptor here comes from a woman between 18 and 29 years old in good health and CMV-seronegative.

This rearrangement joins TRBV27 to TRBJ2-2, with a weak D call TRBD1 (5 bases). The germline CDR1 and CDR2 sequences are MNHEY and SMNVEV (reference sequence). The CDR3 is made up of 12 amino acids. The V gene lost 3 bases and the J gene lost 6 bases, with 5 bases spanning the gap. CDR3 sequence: CASSLGPGELFF. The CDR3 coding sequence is TGTGCCAGCAGTTTGGGGCCCGGGGAGCTGTTTTTT.

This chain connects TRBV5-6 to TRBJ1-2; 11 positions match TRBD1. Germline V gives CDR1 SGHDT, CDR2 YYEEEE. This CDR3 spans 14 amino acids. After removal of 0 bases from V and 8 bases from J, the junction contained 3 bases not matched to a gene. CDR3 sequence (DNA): TGTGCCAGCAGCTTGGAGGACAGGGGGCTCGGCTACACCTTC. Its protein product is CASSLEDRGLGYTF. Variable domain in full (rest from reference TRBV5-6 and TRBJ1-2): DAGVTQSPTHLIKTRGQQVTLRCSPKSGHDTVSWYQQALGQGPQFIFQYYEEEERQRGNFPDRFSGHQFPNYSSELNVNALLLGDSALYLCASSLEDRGLGYTFGSGTRLTVV.

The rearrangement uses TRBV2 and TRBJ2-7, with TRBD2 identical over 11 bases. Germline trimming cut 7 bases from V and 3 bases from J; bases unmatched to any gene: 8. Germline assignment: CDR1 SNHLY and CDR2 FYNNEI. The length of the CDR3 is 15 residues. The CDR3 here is CASTPPGLADYEQYF. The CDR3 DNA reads TGTGCCAGCACCCCGCCGGGACTAGCGGACTACGAGCAGTACTTC.

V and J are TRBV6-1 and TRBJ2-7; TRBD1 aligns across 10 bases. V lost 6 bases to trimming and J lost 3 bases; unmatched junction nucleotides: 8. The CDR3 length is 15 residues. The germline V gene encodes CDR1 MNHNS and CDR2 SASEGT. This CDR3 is CASSLGTGDVYEQYF. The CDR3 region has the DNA TGTGCCAGCAGCCTGGGGACAGGGGACGTCTACGAGCAGTACTTC.

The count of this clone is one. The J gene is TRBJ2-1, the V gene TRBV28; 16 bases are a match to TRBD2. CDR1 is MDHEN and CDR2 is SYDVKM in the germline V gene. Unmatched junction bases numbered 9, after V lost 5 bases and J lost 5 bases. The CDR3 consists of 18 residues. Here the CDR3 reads CASSMGTSGGGFDNEQFF. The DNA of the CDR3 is TGTGCCAGCAGTATGGGGACTAGCGGGGGGGGATTCGACAATGAGCAGTTCTTC.

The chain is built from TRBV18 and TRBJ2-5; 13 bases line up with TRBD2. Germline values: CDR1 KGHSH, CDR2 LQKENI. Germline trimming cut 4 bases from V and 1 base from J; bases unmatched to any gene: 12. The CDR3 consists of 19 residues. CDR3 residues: CASSQSGTSGTTFQETQYF. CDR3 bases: TGTGCCAGCTCACAAAGCGGGACTAGCGGGACCACGTTCCAAGAGACCCAGTACTTC.

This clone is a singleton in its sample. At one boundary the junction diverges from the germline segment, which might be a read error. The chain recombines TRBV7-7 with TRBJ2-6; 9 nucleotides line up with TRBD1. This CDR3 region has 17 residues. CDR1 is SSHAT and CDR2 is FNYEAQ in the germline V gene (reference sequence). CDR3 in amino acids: CASSSGTGRTGANVLTF. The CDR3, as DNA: TGTGCTAGCAGCTCGGGGACAGGGCGGACTGGGGCCAACGTCCTGACTTTC.

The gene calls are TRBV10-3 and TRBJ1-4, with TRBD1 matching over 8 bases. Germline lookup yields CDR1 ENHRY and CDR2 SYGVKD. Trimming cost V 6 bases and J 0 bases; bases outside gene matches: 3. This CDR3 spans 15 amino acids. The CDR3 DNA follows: TGTGCCATCAGCCGGGACAGGACAACTAATGAAAAACTGTTTTTT. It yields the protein CAISRDRTTNEKLFF.

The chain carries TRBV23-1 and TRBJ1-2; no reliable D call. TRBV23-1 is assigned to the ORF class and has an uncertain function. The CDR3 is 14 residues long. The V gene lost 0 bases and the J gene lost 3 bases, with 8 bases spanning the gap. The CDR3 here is CASSQSVQDYGYTF. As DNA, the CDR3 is TGCGCCAGCAGTCAATCGGTCCAGGACTATGGCTACACCTTC.

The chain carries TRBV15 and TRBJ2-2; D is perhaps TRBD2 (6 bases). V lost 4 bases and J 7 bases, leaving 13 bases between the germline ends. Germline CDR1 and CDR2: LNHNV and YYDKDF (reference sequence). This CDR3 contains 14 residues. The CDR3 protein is CATSNPGDVGELFF. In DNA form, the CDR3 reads TGTGCCACCAGCAACCCGGGGGATGTCGGGGAGCTGTTTTTT.

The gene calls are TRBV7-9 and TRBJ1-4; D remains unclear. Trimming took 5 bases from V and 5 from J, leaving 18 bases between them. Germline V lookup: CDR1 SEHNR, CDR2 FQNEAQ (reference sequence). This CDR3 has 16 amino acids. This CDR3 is CASSPTFGSGNEKLFF. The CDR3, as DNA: TGTGCCAGCAGCCCCACTTTCGGAAGCGGAAATGAAAAACTGTTTTTT. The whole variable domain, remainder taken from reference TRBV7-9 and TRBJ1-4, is DTGVSQNPRHKITKRGQNVTFRCDPISEHNRLYWYRQTLGQGPEFLTYFQNEAQLEKSRLLSDRFSAERPKGSFSTLEIQRTEQGDSAMYLCASSPTFGSGNEKLFFGSGTQLSVL.

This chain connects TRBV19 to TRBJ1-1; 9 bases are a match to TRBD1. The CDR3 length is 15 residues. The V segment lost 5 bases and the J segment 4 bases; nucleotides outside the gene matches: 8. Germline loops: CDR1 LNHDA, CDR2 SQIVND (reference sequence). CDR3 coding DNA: TGTGCCAGTAGTGACCGAACAGGGGGCGGCACTGAAGCTTTCTTT. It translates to CASSDRTGGGTEAFF.

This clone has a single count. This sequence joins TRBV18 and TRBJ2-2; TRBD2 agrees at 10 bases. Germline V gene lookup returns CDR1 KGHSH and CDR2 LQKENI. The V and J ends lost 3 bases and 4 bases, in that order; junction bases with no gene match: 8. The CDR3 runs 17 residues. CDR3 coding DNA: TGTGCCAGCTCACCTCCGGGACTAGCGCCTTCCACCGGGGAGCTGTTTTTT. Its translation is CASSPPGLAPSTGELFF.

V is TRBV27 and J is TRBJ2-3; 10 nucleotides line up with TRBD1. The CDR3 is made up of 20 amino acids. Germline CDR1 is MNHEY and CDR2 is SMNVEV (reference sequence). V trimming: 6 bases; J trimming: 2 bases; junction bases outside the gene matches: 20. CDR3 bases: TGTGCCAGCAGAATCCTTGGGTTTTCCGGGACAGGGGCGTTCACAGATACGCAGTATTTT. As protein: CASRILGFSGTGAFTDTQYF.

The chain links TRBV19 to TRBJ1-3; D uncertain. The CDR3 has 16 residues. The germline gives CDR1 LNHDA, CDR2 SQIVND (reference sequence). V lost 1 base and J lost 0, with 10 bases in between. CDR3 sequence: CASSIGTVLSGNTIYF. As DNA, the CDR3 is TGTGCCAGTAGTATAGGTACGGTTCTCTCTGGAAACACCATATATTTT.

In DNA, the CDR3 is TGTGCCAGCAGCTCCCACAGGGGGTTCTACGAGCAGTACTTC. Its translation is CASSSHRGFYEQYF. J is TRBJ2-7 and V is TRBV5-6; TRBD1 matches at 8 bases. Trimming at V came to 3 bases and at J to 3 bases, leaving 5 bases not matched to a gene. CDR3 length equals 14 residues. Per germline, CDR1 SGHDT and CDR2 YYEEEE.

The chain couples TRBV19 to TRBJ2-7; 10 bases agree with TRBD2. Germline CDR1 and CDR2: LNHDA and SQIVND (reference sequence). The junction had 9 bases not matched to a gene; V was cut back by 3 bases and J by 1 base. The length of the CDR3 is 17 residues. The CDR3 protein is CASSMDAPGLASYEQYF. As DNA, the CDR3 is TGTGCCAGTAGTATGGACGCTCCGGGACTAGCGTCCTACGAGCAGTACTTC.

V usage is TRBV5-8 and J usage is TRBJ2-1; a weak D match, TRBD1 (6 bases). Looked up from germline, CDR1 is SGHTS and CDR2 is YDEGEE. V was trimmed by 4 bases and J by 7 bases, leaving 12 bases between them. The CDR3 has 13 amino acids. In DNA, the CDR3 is TGTGCCAGCAGCGTGGGACATAGAAATGAGCAGTTCTTC. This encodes CASSVGHRNEQFF.

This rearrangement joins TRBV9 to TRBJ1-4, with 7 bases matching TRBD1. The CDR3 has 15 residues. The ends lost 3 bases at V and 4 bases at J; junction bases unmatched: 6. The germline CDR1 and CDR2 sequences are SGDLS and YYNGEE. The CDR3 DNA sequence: TGTGCCAGCAGCGCCCCAGACAGGGATAATGAAAAACTGTTTTTT. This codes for CASSAPDRDNEKLFF.

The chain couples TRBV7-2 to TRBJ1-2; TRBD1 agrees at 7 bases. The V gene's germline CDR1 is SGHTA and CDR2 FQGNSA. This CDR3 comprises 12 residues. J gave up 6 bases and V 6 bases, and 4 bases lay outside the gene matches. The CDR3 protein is CASRQGWHGYTF. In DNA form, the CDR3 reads TGTGCCAGCAGACAGGGGTGGCATGGCTACACCTTC.

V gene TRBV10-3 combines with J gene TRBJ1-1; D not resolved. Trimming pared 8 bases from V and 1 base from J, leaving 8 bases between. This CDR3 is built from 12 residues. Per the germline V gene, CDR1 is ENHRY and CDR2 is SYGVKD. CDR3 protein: CAIRGPNTEAFF. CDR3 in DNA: TGTGCCATCCGAGGGCCGAACACTGAAGCTTTCTTT.

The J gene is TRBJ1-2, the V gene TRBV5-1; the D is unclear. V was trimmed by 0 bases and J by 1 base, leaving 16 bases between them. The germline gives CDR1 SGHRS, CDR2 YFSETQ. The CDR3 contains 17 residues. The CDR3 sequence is CASSLGHQLGLNYGYTF. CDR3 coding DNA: TGCGCCAGCAGCTTGGGACACCAGCTAGGACTTAACTATGGCTACACCTTC.

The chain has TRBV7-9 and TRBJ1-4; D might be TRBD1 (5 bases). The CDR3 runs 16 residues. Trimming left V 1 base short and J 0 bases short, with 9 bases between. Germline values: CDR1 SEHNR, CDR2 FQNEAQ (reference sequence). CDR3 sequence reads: CASSLVRGATNEKLFF. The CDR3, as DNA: TGTGCCAGCAGCTTAGTTCGGGGGGCAACTAATGAAAAACTGTTTTTT.

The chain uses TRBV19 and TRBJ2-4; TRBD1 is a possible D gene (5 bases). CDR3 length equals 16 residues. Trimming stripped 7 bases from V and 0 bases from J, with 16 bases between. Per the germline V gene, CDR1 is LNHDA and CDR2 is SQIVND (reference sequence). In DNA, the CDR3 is TGTGCCAGTACCAATCTCGCCGACAGAGCCAAAAACATTCAGTACTTC. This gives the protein CASTNLADRAKNIQYF.

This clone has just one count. The CDR3 sequence is CASSEATRWPPGHNEQFF. The CDR3 DNA reads TGTGCCAGCAGTGAAGCAACTAGGTGGCCTCCTGGCCACAATGAGCAGTTCTTC. The gene calls are TRBV6-1 and TRBJ2-1, with D possibly matching TRBD2 (5 bases). Germline V gives CDR1 MNHNS, CDR2 SASEGT. With 0 bases removed from V and 5 bases from J, the gap between germline ends came to 20 bases. CDR3 length: 18 residues.

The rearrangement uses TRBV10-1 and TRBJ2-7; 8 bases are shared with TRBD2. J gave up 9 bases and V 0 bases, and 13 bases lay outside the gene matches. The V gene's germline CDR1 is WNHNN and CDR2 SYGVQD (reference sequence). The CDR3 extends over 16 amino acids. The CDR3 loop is CASSESRGGGRKAQYF. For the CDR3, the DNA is TGCGCCAGCAGTGAGTCGAGAGGCGGGGGGCGCAAGGCGCAGTACTTC.